The T cell receptor (beta chain) described here comes from a study of T cell changes during pregnancy in multiple sclerosis. The protocol was immunoSEQ multiplex PCR, while the TCRdb copy is restricted to in-frame clones and leaves out a portion. The sample carries 30,000 to 35,000 clones, 70% to 90% recorded once. The CDR3 contains 14 residues. CDR1 and CDR2 from the germline V gene are GTSNPN and SVGIG (reference sequence). V dropped 0 bases and J dropped 10 bases, with 16 bases sitting between them. The chain joins TRBV30 to TRBJ2-1; D may be TRBD2 (5 bases). The sequence was collected from a female donor with multiple sclerosis, enrolled in a pregnancy study. The sequenced sample was CD8+ T cells from peripheral blood mononuclear cells, obtained before pregnancy. This CDR3 is CAWSVGSGIDEQFF. CDR3 coding DNA: TGTGCCTGGAGTGTGGGGTCGGGGATTGACGAGCAGTTCTTC.